Each of the 26 T cell receptor beta chains below was sequenced from the same sample in a study of blood T cell repertoires in COVID-19. Repertoires were generated with immunoSEQ multiplex PCR, while TCRdb's copy carries only in-frame clones and drops some. The top ten clones hold 2.1% of a sample with roughly 230,000 clones, 90% of them seen once. The sample taken for sequencing was peripheral blood. Source of these receptors: a woman aged 55-70 years with COVID-19, enrolled during active disease.

V and J are TRBV19 and TRBJ1-2; D is uncertain. Per the germline V gene, CDR1 is LNHDA and CDR2 is SQIVND (reference sequence). Trimming took off 5 bases at V and 0 bases at J, with 13 bases between the two ends. The CDR3 has 15 residues. In DNA, the CDR3 is TGTGCCAGTAGTGTAGCAGTTCTGTCTAACTATGGCTACACCTTC. It yields the protein CASSVAVLSNYGYTF. The entire variable domain, with the rest obtained from reference TRBV19 and TRBJ1-2, is as follows: DGGITQSPKYLFRKEGQNVTLSCEQNLNHDAMYWYRQDPGQGLRLIYYSQIVNDFQKGDIAEGYSVSREKKESFPLTVTSAQKNPTAFYLCASSVAVLSNYGYTFGSGTRLTVV.

The chain has TRBV2 and TRBJ1-6; D may be TRBD1 (6 bases). CDR1 SNHLY and CDR2 FYNNEI come from the germline V gene. CDR3 length: 14 amino acids. The V and J ends lost 3 bases and 13 bases respectively, with 16 bases between them. In DNA, the CDR3 is TGTGCCAGCAGTGAGGGGGGGGCCATAACGCCCCTCCACTTT. Its translation is CASSEGGAITPLHF.

This clone occurred a few times. The chain couples TRBV21-1 to TRBJ2-7; the table's D call, TRBD1, was not checked against the DNA. TRBV21-1 is an annotated pseudogene. CDR3 length: 15 residues. The CDR3 DNA follows: TGTGCCAGCAGCTCCCGGGACAGGGGTTCCTACGAGCAGTACTTC. Translated, it gives CASSSRDRGSYEQYF.

The chain links TRBV7-3 to TRBJ1-6; D not certain. This CDR3 is 17 amino acids long. CDR1 is SGHTA, CDR2 FQGTGA, per germline. V was cut by 5 bases and J by 9 bases, with 23 bases left in between. The DNA of the CDR3 is TGTGCCAGCAGCGACGGGAACTCGTGGTGGGGAAGTTCACCCCTCCACTTT. Translated, it gives CASSDGNSWWGSSPLHF.

The CDR3 sequence: CASSRTGGIEQYF. The CDR3 DNA follows: TGTGCCAGCAGCAGGACAGGGGGCATCGAGCAGTACTTC. The chain uses TRBV11-2 and TRBJ2-7; the match to TRBD1 covers 11 bases. From germline, CDR1 is SGHAT and CDR2 FQNNGV. V was clipped by 5 bases and J by 6 bases; unmatched bases: 3. The CDR3 contains 13 residues.

V usage is TRBV10-1 and J usage is TRBJ1-1, with D possibly matching TRBD1 (5 bases). Looked up from germline, CDR1 is WNHNN and CDR2 is SYGVQD (reference sequence). The CDR3 spans 15 residues. With 0 bases removed from V and 3 bases from J, the gap between germline ends came to 11 bases. The CDR3 loop is CASSESVGVHTEAFF. The CDR3 region has the DNA TGCGCCAGCAGTGAGTCGGTAGGGGTGCACACTGAAGCTTTCTTT.

This chain connects TRBV27 to TRBJ1-2, with TRBD1 matching over 11 bases. CDR1 and CDR2 (germline): MNHEY, SMNVEV (reference sequence). V shed 3 bases, J shed 1 base, and the junction held 4 bases outside the gene matches. The CDR3 contains 16 residues. CDR3 in amino acids: CASSFGTGGGNYGYTF. CDR3 bases: TGTGCCAGCAGTTTCGGGACAGGGGGAGGTAACTATGGCTACACCTTC.

The chain is built from TRBV11-2 and TRBJ1-2; 9 nucleotides agree with TRBD1. CDR3 length: 13 residues. In germline, CDR1 is SGHAT, CDR2 FQNNGV. With 1 base clipped from V and 11 bases from J, the junction kept 5 bases outside the gene matches. The CDR3 DNA reads as TGTGCCAGCAGCTTAGGGGACAGGGAGAGATACACCTTC. It is translated as CASSLGDRERYTF.

Points on this clone: Other DNA sequences in the sample encode the same CDR3. The J gene is TRBJ1-1, the V gene TRBV12-3 or TRBV12-4; possible D gene TRBD1, 5 bases. Trimming stripped 3 bases from V and 9 bases from J, with 8 bases between. This CDR3 comprises 11 residues. The CDR3 here is CASSLGQKAFF. In nucleotides, the CDR3 is TGTGCCAGCAGTTTGGGGCAGAAAGCTTTCTTT.

This clone was observed a single time. The chain joins TRBV11-3 to TRBJ2-2; maybe TRBD2 (5 bases). CDR3 length: 13 residues. Germline V gene lookup returns CDR1 SGHNT and CDR2 YENEEA. Trimming took 0 bases from V and 7 from J, leaving 6 bases between them. The CDR3 DNA follows: TGTGCCAGCAGCTTAGAAGGGAGCGGGGAGCTGTTTTTT. It yields the protein CASSLEGSGELFF.

This chain joins TRBV29-1 and TRBJ2-7; weak D call: TRBD1 (6 bases). In germline, CDR1 is SQVTM, CDR2 ANQGSEA. The V and J ends lost 5 bases and 0 bases respectively, with 11 bases between them. This CDR3 spans 13 amino acids. The CDR3 spells CSVRDTLSYEQYF. The CDR3 bases are TGCAGCGTTCGGGACACGCTCTCCTACGAGCAGTACTTC.

The V gene is TRBV5-4, the J gene TRBJ2-2; TRBD1 matches at 10 bases. The V and J ends lost 0 bases and 3 bases, in that order; junction bases with no gene match: 8. The CDR3 contains 18 residues. The germline CDR1 and CDR2 sequences are SGHNT and YYREEE (reference sequence). The CDR3 reads CASSLEPGDRGDTGELFF. The DNA for the CDR3 is TGTGCCAGCAGCTTGGAACCGGGGGACAGGGGCGACACCGGGGAGCTGTTTTTT.

The V gene is TRBV9, the J gene TRBJ2-3; D gene uncertain. This CDR3 is 15 amino acids long. Trimming took off 0 bases at V and 0 bases at J, with 8 bases between the two ends. The germline gives CDR1 SGDLS, CDR2 YYNGEE. DNA of the CDR3: TGTGCCAGCAGCGTAGTGGCGGCTAGCACAGATACGCAGTATTTT. It codes for CASSVVAASTDTQYF.

V and J are TRBV4-1 and TRBJ1-3; D not certain. The ends were cut back, 4 bases at V and 0 bases at J, with 13 bases in the middle. This CDR3 spans 16 amino acids. CDR1 is MGHRA and CDR2 is YSYEKL in the germline V gene. Here the CDR3 reads CASSPEPGNSGNTIYF. The CDR3 nucleotides are TGCGCCAGCAGCCCTGAGCCGGGAAACTCTGGAAACACCATATATTTT.

V usage is TRBV18 and J usage is TRBJ2-7; 11 bases match TRBD1. The junction had 11 bases not matched to a gene; V was cut back by 0 bases and J by 4 bases. CDR1 is KGHSH and CDR2 is LQKENI in the germline V gene. The CDR3 has 18 residues. CDR3 sequence: CASSPPFLGQGAAYEQYF. In DNA form, the CDR3 reads TGTGCCAGCTCACCACCGTTTCTCGGACAGGGGGCTGCGTACGAGCAGTACTTC. Drawing the rest from reference TRBV18 and TRBJ2-7, the complete variable domain is NAGVMQNPRHLVRRRGQEARLRCSPMKGHSHVYWYRQLPEEGLKFMVYLQKENIIDESGMPKERFSAEFPKEGPSILRIQQVVRGDSAAYFCASSPPFLGQGAAYEQYFGPGTRLTVT.

This CDR3 is CASSPTGTYEQYF. Here the CDR3 DNA reads TGTGCCAGCAGTCCGACAGGGACCTACGAGCAGTACTTC. The genes are TRBV25-1 and TRBJ2-7, with 7 bases aligning to TRBD1. Losses at the gene ends were 5 bases for V and 2 bases for J; bases not matched to a gene: 3. The germline CDR1 and CDR2 sequences are MGHDK and SYGVNS. This CDR3 spans 13 amino acids.

This chain uses TRBV7-2 with TRBJ1-3, with D hard to call. With 1 base removed from V and 0 bases from J, the gap between germline ends came to 13 bases. CDR3 length: 17 amino acids. The germline V gene has CDR1 SGHTA and CDR2 FQGNSA. CDR3: CASSLDSSRSSGNTIYF. DNA for the CDR3: TGTGCCAGCAGCTTAGATTCCAGTCGAAGCTCTGGAAACACCATATATTTT. The full variable domain, with the rest looked up from reference TRBV7-2 and TRBJ1-3, is GAGVSQSPSNKVTEKGKDVELRCDPISGHTALYWYRQSLGQGLEFLIYFQGNSAPDKSGLPSDRFSAERTGGSVSTLTIQRTQQEDSAVYLCASSLDSSRSSGNTIYFGEGSWLTVV.

The chain is built from TRBV6-5 and TRBJ2-2; TRBD2 might be the D (5 bases). This CDR3 has 14 amino acids. V gave up 5 bases and J gave up 1 base, with 8 bases separating them. CDR1 MNHEY and CDR2 SVGAGI come from the germline V gene. The CDR3 DNA follows: TGTGCCAGCAGTCCGGCGGGGAACACCGGGGAGCTGTTTTTT. Its protein is CASSPAGNTGELFF.

The gene calls are TRBV5-1 and TRBJ2-1; no definite D call. CDR1 is SGHRS and CDR2 is YFSETQ in the germline V gene. V lost 2 bases and J 0 bases, leaving 9 bases between the germline ends. This CDR3 is 15 amino acids long. The CDR3 loop reads CASSFSASSYNEQFF. For the CDR3, the DNA is TGCGCCAGCAGCTTCTCAGCGAGCTCCTACAATGAGCAGTTCTTC.

This chain links TRBV29-1 with TRBJ1-2; D possibly corresponds to TRBD1 (5 bases). The CDR3 loop spans 13 amino acids. The V end was cut by 4 bases, the J end by 5 bases, with 14 bases between. From germline, CDR1 is SQVTM and CDR2 ANQGSEA. The CDR3 loop reads CSVGKGPAYGYTF. The CDR3 nucleotides are TGCAGCGTTGGTAAGGGGCCGGCTTATGGCTACACCTTC.

The chain couples TRBV4-3 to TRBJ2-3; the D gene is possibly TRBD1 (5 bases). CDR3 size: 16 residues. Trimming left V 0 bases short and J 0 bases short, with 10 bases between. Germline-derived CDR1 and CDR2 are LGHNA and YSLEER. The CDR3 sequence: CASSQDRQTSTDTQYF. The CDR3 region has the DNA TGCGCCAGCAGCCAAGATCGACAGACTAGCACAGATACGCAGTATTTT.

V gene TRBV7-2 combines with J gene TRBJ1-1; D possibly corresponds to TRBD1 (5 bases). Germline loops: CDR1 SGHTA, CDR2 FQGNSA. V gave up 8 bases and J gave up 0 bases, with 10 bases separating them. This CDR3 region has 13 residues. CDR3 sequence reads: CASERQMNTEAFF. In nucleotides, the CDR3 is TGTGCCAGCGAAAGACAGATGAACACTGAAGCTTTCTTT.

The V call is TRBV6-6, the J call TRBJ1-1; TRBD1 matches at 8 bases. The CDR3 is made up of 13 amino acids. The junction had 2 bases not matched to a gene; V was cut back by 5 bases and J by 3 bases. Germline values: CDR1 MNHNY, CDR2 SVGAGI (reference sequence). The DNA of the CDR3 is TGTGCCAGCAGTCTGACAGGGGACACTGAAGCTTTCTTT. It yields the protein CASSLTGDTEAFF.

This clone was seen a handful of times. The CDR3 here is CASSYTGQGASYEQYF. The CDR3 nucleotides are TGTGCCAGCAGTTACACCGGACAGGGTGCCTCCTACGAGCAGTACTTC. The chain employs TRBV6-6 and TRBJ2-7; the match to TRBD1 covers 8 bases. Losses at the gene ends were 2 bases for V and 0 bases for J; bases not matched to a gene: 6. The CDR3 length is 16 residues. From germline, CDR1 is MNHNY and CDR2 SVGAGI (reference sequence).

This rearrangement joins TRBV25-1 to TRBJ1-4; tentative D call: TRBD1 (6 bases). This CDR3 spans 14 amino acids. Germline CDR1 reads MGHDK; CDR2 reads SYGVNS. V lost 3 bases and J 7 bases, leaving 12 bases between the germline ends. DNA for the CDR3: TGTGCCAGCAGTGAGGGGGACACCGCTGAAAAACTGTTTTTT. Translation gives CASSEGDTAEKLFF.

The V and J genes are TRBV6-2 or TRBV6-3 and TRBJ1-6, with D tentatively TRBD1 (5 bases). This CDR3 has 15 amino acids. Germline assignment: CDR1 MNHEY and CDR2 SVGEGT. V was shortened by 5 bases and J by 0 bases, with 8 bases between the two germline ends. CDR3 amino acids: CASSARGSYNSPLHF. CDR3 in DNA: TGTGCCAGCAGTGCTAGGGGCTCCTATAATTCACCCCTCCACTTT.